These 25 T cell receptor beta chains came from one sample sequenced in a study of kidney transplant recipient with SARS-CoV-2 infection. TCRdb used MiXCR to reprocess the reads, holding one entry per CDR3 protein. The table records 200,000 to 300,000 distinct CDR3 sequences, under 30% of them present only once. The sample was a blood sample, taken at baseline and between days 110 and 120 from a kidney transplant recipient. Receptor source: a male patient between 25 and 40 years old who had COVID-19 and was a kidney transplant recipient. Part of the T cells may come from the graft donor.

To note about this clonotype: With a much larger clone just one base away, this may be a read error. This chain uses TRBV6-6 with TRBJ1-2; D is uncertain. The CDR3 is 15 residues long. Germline loops: CDR1 MNHNY, CDR2 SVGAGI (reference sequence). This chain's CDR3 is CASNYSISVGDGYTF. CDR3 coding DNA: TGTGCCAGCAATTACTCGATAAGCGTTGGCGATGGCTACACCTTC.

A word on this clonotype: A much larger clonotype is one base distant, so this may be a read error. The chain couples TRBV29-1 to TRBJ2-4; 9 nucleotides agree with TRBD1. The assigned J gene may be wrong: the sequence end matches TRBJ2-7 better. CDR3 length equals 14 residues. From germline, CDR1 is SQVTM and CDR2 ANQGSEA. CDR3 nucleotide sequence: TGCAGCGTTGAAGATGGGACAGGGTTGCACGAGCAGTACTTC. This codes for CSVEDGTGLHEQYF.

The rearrangement links TRBV5-5 to TRBJ2-4; D may correspond to TRBD1 or TRBD2 (5 bases each). This CDR3 comprises 15 residues. The germline V and J ends were trimmed by 4 bases and 8 bases, with 19 bases remaining between them. CDR1 and CDR2 (germline): SGHKS, YYEKEE (reference sequence). CDR3 loop: CASSPLTEGSDIQYF. The CDR3 nucleotides are TGTGCCAGCAGCCCCCTCACCGAGGGGTCGGACATTCAGTACTTC.

Concerning this clonotype itself: A much larger clone differs by one base, so this may be a read error. V is TRBV28 and J is TRBJ2-7; tentatively, D is TRBD1 (5 bases). From germline, CDR1 is MDHEN and CDR2 SYDVKM. This CDR3 is 13 amino acids long. For the CDR3, the DNA is TGTGCCAGCAGGGCAGGGTGGTCCTACGAGCAGTGCTTC. This sequence encodes CASRAGWSYEQCF.

As to this clonotype: This clone may be a read error of a much larger clone one base away. The V and J genes are TRBV3-1 and TRBJ2-4; D not certain. The DNA end lines up better with TRBJ2-7; the J call may be wrong. This CDR3 is 17 amino acids long. Germline V CDR1 and CDR2: LGHDT, YNNKEL (reference sequence). CDR3 bases: TGTGCCAGCAGCCAAGATCGTAGGGCGGTAGGGTCTTACGAGCAGTACTTC. Amino acid sequence: CASSQDRRAVGSYEQYF.

Ten or more counts support this clonotype. The chain joins TRBV28 to TRBJ2-1; D unclear. CDR1 is MDHEN and CDR2 is SYDVKM in the germline V gene. This CDR3 has 14 residues. V was trimmed by 3 bases and J by 5 bases, leaving 11 bases between them. The CDR3 DNA reads as TGTGCCAGCAGTTTGAACGGGCGAAACAATGAGCAGTTCTTC. Translation: CASSLNGRNNEQFF.

This clonotype was picked up many times. The V gene is TRBV30, the J gene TRBJ1-4; no definite D call. V lost 2 bases and J lost 0, with 7 bases in between. This CDR3 has 14 residues. CDR1 and CDR2 from the germline V gene are GTSNPN and SVGIG (reference sequence). The CDR3 loop reads CAWSKRSTNEKLFF. The DNA of the CDR3 is TGTGCCTGGAGTAAGCGATCAACTAATGAAAAACTGTTTTTT.

With respect to this clonotype: A read error may be the cause here, since a much bigger clone is one base away. The chain links TRBV7-2 to TRBJ1-2; D gene unclear. The ends were cut back, 2 bases at V and 2 bases at J, with 6 bases in the middle. The germline gives CDR1 SGHTA, CDR2 FQGNSA. This CDR3 is built from 13 residues. The CDR3 DNA is TGTGCCAGCAGCTTAAGTCGGAACTATGGCTACACCTTC. This translates into CASSLSRNYGYTF.

This clonotype showed up many times. The DNA of the CDR3 is TGTGCCAGCAGCTGTGGCCGGTTTACCCGAAAGACCTATGGCTACACCTTC. The encoded protein is CASSCGRFTRKTYGYTF. The chain couples TRBV7-8 to TRBJ1-2; D not certain. V was shortened by 4 bases and J by 4 bases, with 22 bases between the two germline ends. From germline, CDR1 is SGHVS and CDR2 FQNEAQ. CDR3 length: 17 residues.

To note about this clonotype: Being one base from a much bigger clone, this may be a read error. The chain uses TRBV7-8 and TRBJ2-2, with TRBD2 matching over 7 bases. Germline V gene sequence: CDR1 SGHVS, CDR2 FQNEAQ. CDR3 length: 18 residues. CDR3 DNA: TGTGTCAGCAGCCGAAAGCGGGTGTTAGCGGGGAACACCGGGGAGCTGTTTTTT. Amino acids: CVSSRKRVLAGNTGELFF. Looking up the rest from reference TRBV7-8 and TRBJ2-2 gives the full variable domain: GAGVSQSPRYKVAKRGQDVALRCDPISGHVSLFWYQQALGQGPEFLTYFQNEAQLDKSGLPSDRFFAERPEGSVSTLKIQRTQQEDSAVYLCVSSRKRVLAGNTGELFFGEGSRLTVL.

This clonotype has just a few counts. Just one base apart from a much larger clone, this may be a read error. The chain is built from TRBV12-2 and TRBJ1-2. TRBV12-2 is a recognized pseudogene. CDR3 length: 17 amino acids. CDR3 in amino acids: CASRVAKTPRKTYGYTF. The CDR3 coding sequence is TGTGCAAGTCGCGTTGCTAAGACTCCACGAAAGACCTATGGCTACACCTTC.

This chain links TRBV24-1 with TRBJ2-5; TRBD2 aligns across 9 bases. The trim removed 0 bases at V and 0 bases at J, leaving 16 bases unmatched. This CDR3 spans 21 amino acids. The germline V gene has CDR1 KGHDR and CDR2 SFDVKD. The DNA for the CDR3 is TGTGCCACCAGTGATTTGGAGCTCTTCGTTAGACTAGCGGAACACCAAGAGACCCAGTACTTC. Encoded protein: CATSDLELFVRLAEHQETQYF.

This clonotype was seen ten or more times. The chain uses TRBV12-3 or TRBV12-4 and TRBJ1-2; D ambiguous. V was pared by 5 bases and J by 4 bases, with 23 bases between. This CDR3 is built from 17 residues. CDR3 amino acids: CASSDLISFRKTYGYTF. The DNA for the CDR3 is TGTGCCAGCAGTGACCTAATCAGCTTCCGAAAGACCTATGGCTACACCTTC.

At least ten counts were recorded for this clonotype. This chain joins TRBV5-5 and TRBJ1-1, with 7 positions matching TRBD1. CDR1 SGHKS and CDR2 YYEKEE come from the germline V gene (reference sequence). This CDR3 has 13 residues. V shed 4 bases and J 7 bases; nucleotides not matched to a gene: 7. CDR3 bases: TGTGCCAGCAGCAAACAGGGGAGGGTTGAAGCTTTCTTT. Amino acids: CASSKQGRVEAFF.

By sample fraction, this clonotype is medium-sized. This chain links TRBV6-5 with TRBJ2-5; the D gene could be TRBD1 or TRBD2 (5 bases each). Per the germline V gene, CDR1 is MNHEY and CDR2 is SVGAGI. V lost 7 bases and J lost 5, with 23 bases in between. CDR3 length equals 16 residues. The CDR3 here is CASTITPRGGWETQYF. As DNA, the CDR3 is TGTGCCAGCACGATTACGCCTCGTGGGGGATGGGAGACCCAGTACTTC.

At least ten counts were recorded for this clonotype. This chain uses TRBV12-3 or TRBV12-4 with TRBJ2-4; perhaps TRBD2 as D (5 bases). V was shortened by 7 bases and J by 3 bases, with 19 bases between the two germline ends. This CDR3 region has 16 residues. The CDR3 loop is CASTLGSAGGKNIQYF. The CDR3 DNA is TGTGCCAGCACCCTTGGGTCAGCCGGAGGCAAAAACATTCAGTACTTC.

In the case of this clonotype: A single base separates this from a much larger clone, so it may be a read error. CDR3 amino acids: CASKGGQAIRQLQHF. CDR3 sequence (DNA): TGTGCCAGCAAAGGAGGTCAGGCCATACGACAGCTCCAGCATTTT. The rearrangement joins TRBV28 to TRBJ1-5; a possible D gene is TRBD1 (5 bases). The CDR3 covers 15 residues. The germline gives CDR1 MDHEN, CDR2 SYDVKM.

Of note for this clonotype: This clone may be a read error of a much larger clone one base away. The chain recombines TRBV12-3 or TRBV12-4 with TRBJ1-4, with D perhaps TRBD1 (6 bases). CDR3 length: 14 residues. The DNA of the CDR3 is TGTGCCAGCAGTCCCGGACAGAATAATGAAAAACCGTTTTTT. This encodes CASSPGQNNEKPFF.

Details on this clonotype: A much larger clone lies a single base off, so this may be a read error. The genes are TRBV7-9 and TRBJ1-2, with D unresolved. The CDR3 runs 17 residues. Germline CDR1 reads SEHNR; CDR2 reads FQNEAQ (reference sequence). V was shortened by 7 bases and J by 4 bases, with 25 bases between the two germline ends. CDR3 residues: CASNANTYHGKTYGYTF. CDR3 coding DNA: TGTGCCAGCAACGCAAATACATACCATGGAAAGACCTATGGCTACACCTTC.

On this clonotype: This may come from a read error, since a much larger clone is one base off. The CDR3 end shows no conserved phenylalanine or tryptophan, and so a read error is likely. V is TRBV30 and J is TRBJ1-2, with D possibly being TRBD1 (5 bases). Deletions cut 2 bases from V and 7 bases from J, with 8 bases between. CDR3 length equals 11 residues. In germline, CDR1 is GTSNPN, CDR2 SVGIG (reference sequence). Here the CDR3 reads CAWSQGSGYTL. The CDR3, as DNA: TGTGCCTGGAGTCAGGGATCTGGCTACACCCTC.

Comment on this clonotype: Possible read error: a much larger clone is one base away. The chain is built from TRBV2 and TRBJ1-3; D might be TRBD1 (5 bases). The V gene's germline CDR1 is SNHLY and CDR2 FYNNEI. The CDR3 has 16 residues. The CDR3 sequence is CASSENARVTGNTTYF. The CDR3 coding sequence is TGTGCCAGCAGTGAAAATGCCAGGGTGACTGGAAACACCACATATTTT.

This clonotype was detected many times. The DNA is left out, because the CDR3 cannot be placed on it with certainty; the CDR3 is given as TCRdb lists it. The chain uses TRBV7-5 and TRBJ1-2. TRBV7-5 is classified as a pseudogene. The length of the CDR3 is 19 amino acids, counting both ends. Here the CDR3 reads CISVPEKGVEVGKTYGYTF.

A remark on this clonotype: Given a much more abundant clone one base away, this may be a read error. The chain links TRBV5-1 to TRBJ1-2; D remains ambiguous. In germline, CDR1 is SGHRS, CDR2 YFSETQ. CDR3 length: 16 amino acids. The CDR3 coding sequence is TGCGCCAGCGGCTTTATATCGGTTCGAAAGGCCTATGGCTACACCTTC. This translates into CASGFISVRKAYGYTF.

This clonotype showed up many times. The gene calls are TRBV3-2 and TRBJ2-1; the DNA was not compared with TRBD2, the D call given in the table. TRBV3-2 is labeled a pseudogene. The CDR3 sequence is 14 residues long. The CDR3 DNA reads as TGTGCCAGCAGCCCTAGCGGGGGGATGACTGAGCAGTTCTTC. Translating gives CASSPSGGMTEQFF.

A remark on this clonotype: A much larger clone lies a single base off, so this may be a read error. The gene calls are TRBV7-2 and TRBJ1-5, with D possibly matching TRBD1 (6 bases). This CDR3 region has 13 residues. CDR1 SGHTA and CDR2 FQGNSA come from the germline V gene. The DNA for the CDR3 is TGTGCCAGCGGCTTAGATTGGGGGGCATCCCAGCATTTT. This translates into CASGLDWGASQHF.